This TCR beta chain is drawn from a study of blood T cell repertoires in COVID-19. Study at large: Donors in the United States, Italy and Spain gave samples during acute or convalescent COVID-19.

Assay: immunoSEQ multiplex PCR; the TCRdb copy retains only in-frame clones and omits some. The sample records fewer than 75,000 clones, approximately 87% being singletons. The CDR3 consists of 16 residues. The ends were cut back, 2 bases at V and 3 bases at J, with 13 bases in the middle. CDR1 is MGHDK and CDR2 is SYGVNS in the germline V gene. The TCR sequence derives from a man aged 55 to 70 with active or convalescent COVID-19. The chain uses TRBV25-1 and TRBJ1-4; D remains unclear. The sequencing sample was made of peripheral blood. The CDR3 DNA sequence: TGTGCCAGCAGTGAAGGACGGGAGTGGGCTAATGAAAAACTGTTTTTT. It specifies CASSEGREWANEKLFF. Filled out from reference TRBV25-1 and TRBJ1-4, the complete variable domain reads EADIYQTPRYLVIGTGKKITLECSQTMGHDKMYWYQQDPGMELHLIHYSYGVNSTEKGDLSSESTVSRIRTEHFPLTLESARPSHTSQYLCASSEGREWANEKLFFGSGTQLSVL.